The 2 T cell receptor beta chains listed next were all sequenced from one sample in a study of blood T cells in healthy people across ages. The use of a sample-barcoded 5' primer and a J-beta primer mix characterized a second PCR of about 7 to 12 cycles. MiXCR, run by TCRdb on the 5' RACE reads, gives a single entry per CDR3 protein. The sample includes around 780,000 distinct CDR3 sequences, roughly 24% seen only once; the top ten take around 3%. The same data also went into a second study, on T cells of mothers and their children.

Sequenced input: blood. The receptors were sampled from a boy younger than 18 in good health.

This sequence joins TRBV7-6 and TRBJ2-5; D unresolved. In germline, CDR1 is SGHVS, CDR2 FNYEAQ. Deletions cut 0 bases from V and 2 bases from J, with 4 bases between. The CDR3 contains 13 residues. The CDR3 region has the DNA TGTGCCAGCAGCTTAGCGGAACAAGAGACCCAGTACTTC. Protein: CASSLAEQETQYF. Full variable domain (outside the CDR3, taken from reference TRBV7-6 and TRBJ2-5): GAGVSQSPRYKVTKRGQDVALRCDPISGHVSLYWYRQALGQGPEFLTYFNYEAQQDKSGLPNDRFSAERPEGSISTLTIQRTEQRDSAMYRCASSLAEQETQYFGPGTRLLVL.

The rearrangement links TRBV30 to TRBJ2-3, with D possibly TRBD2 on 6 matching bases. CDR3 size: 14 residues. Germline CDR1 GTSNPN, CDR2 SVGIG (reference sequence). Trimming shortened V by 4 bases and J by 5 bases, and 16 bases separated the two germline ends. The DNA of the CDR3 is TGTGCCTGGAACCCGACCATCGGGGGAGATACGCAGTATTTT. Amino acid sequence: CAWNPTIGGDTQYF.